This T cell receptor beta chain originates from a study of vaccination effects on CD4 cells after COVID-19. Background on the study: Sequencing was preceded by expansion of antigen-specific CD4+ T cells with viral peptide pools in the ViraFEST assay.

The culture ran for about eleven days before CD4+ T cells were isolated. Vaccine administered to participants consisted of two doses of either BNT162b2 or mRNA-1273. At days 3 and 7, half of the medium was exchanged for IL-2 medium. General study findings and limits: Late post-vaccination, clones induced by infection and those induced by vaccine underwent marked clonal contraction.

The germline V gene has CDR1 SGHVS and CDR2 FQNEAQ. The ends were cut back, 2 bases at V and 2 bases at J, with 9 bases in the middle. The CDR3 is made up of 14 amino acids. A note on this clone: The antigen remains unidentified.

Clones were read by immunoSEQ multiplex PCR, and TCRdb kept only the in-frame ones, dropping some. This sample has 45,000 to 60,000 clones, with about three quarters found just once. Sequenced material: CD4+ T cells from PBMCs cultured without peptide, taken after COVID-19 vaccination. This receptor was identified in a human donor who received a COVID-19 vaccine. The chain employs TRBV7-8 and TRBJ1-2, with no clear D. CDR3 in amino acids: CASSLNTANYGYTF. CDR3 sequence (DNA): TGTGCCAGCAGCTTAAACACAGCCAACTATGGCTACACCTTC.